This T cell receptor beta chain was recovered during a study of blood T cell repertoires in COVID-19. Study at large: There were acute and convalescent COVID-19 samples, and they came from the United States, Italy and Spain.

This clone was seen a single time. V lost 5 bases to trimming and J lost 7 bases, with 14 bases between them. CDR3 length: 13 amino acids. Sequencing used immunoSEQ multiplex PCR; TCRdb keeps in-frame clones, though not all of them. This sample yields more than 300,000 clones, of which over 90% are seen a single time; roughly 3.9% belongs to the top ten. This receptor was obtained from a young woman who had been exposed to COVID-19. The sample was PBMCs or T cells enriched from blood (not recorded which). The chain employs TRBV12-3 or TRBV12-4 and TRBJ1-2; D possibly corresponds to TRBD1 (5 bases). The CDR3 spells CASSQQAMGGYTF. Written as DNA, the CDR3 is TGTGCCAGCAGTCAACAGGCTATGGGTGGCTACACCTTC.